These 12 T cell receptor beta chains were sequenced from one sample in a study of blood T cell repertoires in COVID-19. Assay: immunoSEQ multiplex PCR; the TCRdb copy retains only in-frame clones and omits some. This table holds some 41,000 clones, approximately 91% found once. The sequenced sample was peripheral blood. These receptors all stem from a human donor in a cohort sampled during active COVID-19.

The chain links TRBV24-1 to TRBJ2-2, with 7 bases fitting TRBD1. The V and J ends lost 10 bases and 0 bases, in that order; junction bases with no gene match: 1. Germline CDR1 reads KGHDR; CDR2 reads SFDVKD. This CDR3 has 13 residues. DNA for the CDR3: TGTGCCACAGGGGGCGCGAACACCGGGGAGCTGTTTTTT. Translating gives CATGGANTGELFF.

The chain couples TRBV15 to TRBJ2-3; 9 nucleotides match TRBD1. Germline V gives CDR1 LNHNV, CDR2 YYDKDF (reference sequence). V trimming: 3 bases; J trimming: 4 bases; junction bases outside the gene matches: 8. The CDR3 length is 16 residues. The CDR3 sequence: CATSRGGQGTADTQYF. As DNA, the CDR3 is TGTGCCACCAGCAGGGGCGGACAGGGGACGGCAGATACGCAGTATTTT.

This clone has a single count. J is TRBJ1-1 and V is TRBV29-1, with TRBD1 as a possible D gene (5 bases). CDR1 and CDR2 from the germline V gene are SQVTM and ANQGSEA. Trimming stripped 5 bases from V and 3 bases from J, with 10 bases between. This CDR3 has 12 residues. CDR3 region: CSVLGQDTEAFF. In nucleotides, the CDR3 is TGCAGCGTTTTGGGGCAGGACACTGAAGCTTTCTTT.

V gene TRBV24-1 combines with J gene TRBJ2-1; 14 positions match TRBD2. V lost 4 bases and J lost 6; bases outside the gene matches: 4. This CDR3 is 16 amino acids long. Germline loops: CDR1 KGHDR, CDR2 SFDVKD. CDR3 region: CATSDPGTSGSNEQFF. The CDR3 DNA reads TGTGCCACCAGTGACCCCGGGACTAGCGGGAGCAATGAGCAGTTCTTC.

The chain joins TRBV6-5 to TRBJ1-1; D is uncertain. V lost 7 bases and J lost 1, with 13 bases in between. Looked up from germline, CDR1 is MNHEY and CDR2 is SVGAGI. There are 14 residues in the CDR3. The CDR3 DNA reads TGTGCCAGCACGCCGGGATCGAGGAACACTGAAGCTTTCTTT. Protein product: CASTPGSRNTEAFF.

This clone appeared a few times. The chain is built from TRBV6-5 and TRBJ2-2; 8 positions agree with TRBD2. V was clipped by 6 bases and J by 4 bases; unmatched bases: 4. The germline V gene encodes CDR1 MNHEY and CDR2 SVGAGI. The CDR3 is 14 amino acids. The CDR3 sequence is CASRSGGGTGELFF. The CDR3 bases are TGTGCCAGCAGATCGGGAGGGGGCACCGGGGAGCTGTTTTTT.

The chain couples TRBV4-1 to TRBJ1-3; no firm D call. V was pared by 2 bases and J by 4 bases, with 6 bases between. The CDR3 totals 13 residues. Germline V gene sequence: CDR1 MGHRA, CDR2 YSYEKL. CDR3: CASSQLEGNTIYF. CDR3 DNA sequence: TGCGCCAGCAGCCAACTAGAGGGAAACACCATATATTTT.

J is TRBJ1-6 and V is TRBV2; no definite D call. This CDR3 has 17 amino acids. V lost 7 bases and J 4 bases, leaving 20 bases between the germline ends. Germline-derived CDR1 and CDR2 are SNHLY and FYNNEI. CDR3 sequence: CASTRSAREAYNSPLHF. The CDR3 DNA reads TGTGCCAGCACCCGGTCAGCGCGGGAGGCATATAATTCACCCCTCCACTTT.

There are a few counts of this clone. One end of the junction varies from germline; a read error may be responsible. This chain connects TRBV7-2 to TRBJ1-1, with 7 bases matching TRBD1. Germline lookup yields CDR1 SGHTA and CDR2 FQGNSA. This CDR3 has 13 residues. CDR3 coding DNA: TGTGCCAGCAGCGTAGCGACAGGGCTTGAAGCTTTCTTT. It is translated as CASSVATGLEAFF.

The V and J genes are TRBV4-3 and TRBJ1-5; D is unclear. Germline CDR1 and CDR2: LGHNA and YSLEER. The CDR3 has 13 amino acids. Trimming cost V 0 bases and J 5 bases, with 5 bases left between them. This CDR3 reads CASSQEGDQPQHF. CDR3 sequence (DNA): TGCGCCAGCAGCCAAGAGGGCGATCAGCCCCAGCATTTT.

CDR3 DNA: TGTGCCAGCCCTCACGCGGGGAACTATGGCTACACCTTC. It is translated as CASPHAGNYGYTF. The rearrangement links TRBV7-3 to TRBJ1-2; D call uncertain. Germline CDR1 reads SGHTA; CDR2 reads FQGTGA. Between the trimmed V and J ends, which lost 8 bases and 2 bases, there was a span of 12 bases. The CDR3 length is 13 residues.

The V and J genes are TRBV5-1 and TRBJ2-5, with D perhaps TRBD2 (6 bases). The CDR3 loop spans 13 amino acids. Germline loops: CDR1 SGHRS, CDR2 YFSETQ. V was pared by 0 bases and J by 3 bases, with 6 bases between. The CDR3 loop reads CASSLGGEETQYF. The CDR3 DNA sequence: TGCGCCAGCAGCTTGGGCGGGGAAGAGACCCAGTACTTC. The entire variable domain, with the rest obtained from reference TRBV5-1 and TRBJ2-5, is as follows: KAGVTQTPRYLIKTRGQQVTLSCSPISGHRSVSWYQQTPGQGLQFLFEYFSETQRNKGNFPGRFSGRQFSNSRSEMNVSTLELGDSALYLCASSLGGEETQYFGPGTRLLVL.